This TCR beta chain emerged from a study of OX40 agonist ivuxolimab in advanced cancers. A note on this clone: Its antigen is not known.

Method: immunoSEQ multiplex PCR; TCRdb's copy keeps in-frame clones and lacks some. The table shows approximately 77,000 clones, with roughly 90% occurring only once. The CDR3 has 10 amino acids. Germline lookup yields CDR1 MNHEY and CDR2 SMNVEV (reference sequence). Study-wide results and limits: Averaging showed that CD8+ T cells had more expanded clones than CD4+ did.

The clonotype was recovered from an adult with an advanced solid tumor such as melanoma, head and neck, liver or kidney cancer. The J gene is TRBJ2-2, the V gene TRBV27, with no clear D. Here the sequenced sample was CD4+ or CD8+ T cells sorted from blood, taken in a trial of the OX40 agonist ivuxolimab. CDR3 nucleotides: TGTGTCCTGAGGTCCGGGGAGCTGTTTTTT. Its protein is CVLRSGELFF.